What follows is one TCR beta chain and its context. This sample is drawn from a study of blood T cell repertoires in COVID-19. The V end lost 5 bases, the J end lost 0 bases, and 6 bases lay between the germline ends. Per germline, CDR1 WNHNN and CDR2 SYGVQD (reference sequence). This CDR3 spans 13 amino acids. Participant age was about 18 to 89 years, and participants resided in roughly 24 US areas. In assigning cohorts, the study relied on participant-reported clinical history. Clones were read by immunoSEQ multiplex PCR, and TCRdb kept only the in-frame ones, dropping some. The repertoire holds roughly 330,000 clones, with around 86% as singletons.

The sequenced sample was PBMCs or T cells enriched from blood (not recorded which). The chain links TRBV10-1 to TRBJ2-3, with no clear D. The TCR comes from a woman aged 18 to 35 who had recovered from COVID-19. CDR3 sequence: CASSHQSTDTQYF. CDR3 DNA sequence: TGCGCCAGCAGTCACCAGAGCACAGATACGCAGTATTTT.